What follows are 24 T cell receptor beta chains derived from one specimen sequenced in a study of response to subunit inactivated influenza vaccine. From the RT-PCR reads, TCRdb called clonotypes with MiXCR, one entry per CDR3 protein. The sample shows 400,000 to 650,000 distinct CDR3 sequences, less than 7.5% of them seen only once. Sequenced here: PBMCs from blood, sampled 23 to 25 months after vaccination. These receptor sequences come from a man aged 45 to 75 who received an inactivated influenza vaccine.

The chain joins TRBV7-9 to TRBJ2-7; 8 nucleotides agree with TRBD1. CDR3 length: 13 amino acids. Trimming cost V 5 bases and J 5 bases; bases outside gene matches: 5. Germline V lookup: CDR1 SEHNR, CDR2 FQNEAQ (reference sequence). In DNA, the CDR3 is TGTGCCAGCAGCCGGACAGGGTTGGACGAGCAGTACTTC. Translated: CASSRTGLDEQYF.

This clonotype was seen more than once but under ten times. This chain connects TRBV20-1 to TRBJ1-5, with D perhaps TRBD1 (6 bases). The CDR3 is made up of 13 amino acids. Germline values: CDR1 DFQATT, CDR2 SNEGSKA (reference sequence). V was trimmed by 4 bases and J by 5 bases, leaving 12 bases between them. In nucleotides, the CDR3 is TGCAGTGCTACCGAACAGGGAGATCAGCCCCAGCATTTT. Its translation: CSATEQGDQPQHF.

This clonotype was seen many times. The chain joins TRBV20-1 to TRBJ1-1, with D unclear. The CDR3 is 14 residues long. V gave up 6 bases and J gave up 0 bases, with 14 bases separating them. Looked up from germline, CDR1 is DFQATT and CDR2 is SNEGSKA (reference sequence). As DNA, the CDR3 is TGCAGTGCCAGGACGGAGCCACTGAACACTGAAGCTTTCTTT. Its protein is CSARTEPLNTEAFF.

A word on this clonotype: A much larger clone lies a single base off, so this may be a read error. The V gene is TRBV20-1, the J gene TRBJ1-5; 10 bases line up with TRBD1. Germline lookup yields CDR1 DFQATT and CDR2 SNEGSKA (reference sequence). The CDR3 runs to 16 residues. Written as DNA, the CDR3 is TGCTGTGCTAGGGATAGGACAGGGGGGATCAATCAGCCCCAGCATTTT. Translated: CCARDRTGGINQPQHF.

This clonotype was seen many times. This chain links TRBV20-1 with TRBJ2-1; no firm D call. Germline V gene data show CDR1 as DFQATT and CDR2 as SNEGSKA (reference sequence). CDR3 length equals 13 residues. The V end was cut by 0 bases, the J end by 5 bases, with 8 bases between. The CDR3 sequence: CSARDPQHNEQFF. The CDR3 coding sequence is TGCAGTGCTAGAGATCCCCAACACAATGAGCAGTTCTTC.

In its sample, this clonotype was seen many times. This chain links TRBV2 with TRBJ2-1; the match to TRBD2 covers 12 bases. The CDR3 contains 15 residues. The ends lost 6 bases at V and 4 bases at J; junction bases unmatched: 4. Germline V lookup: CDR1 SNHLY, CDR2 FYNNEI. CDR3 nucleotide sequence: TGTGCCAGCAGCTGGACTAGCGGGGTATACAATGAGCAGTTCTTC. Its protein is CASSWTSGVYNEQFF. Full variable domain (rest looked up from reference TRBV2 and TRBJ2-1): EPEVTQTPSHQVTQMGQEVILRCVPISNHLYFYWYRQILGQKVEFLVSFYNNEISEKSEIFDDQFSVERPDGSNFTLKIRSTKLEDSAMYFCASSWTSGVYNEQFFGPGTRLTVL.

The table lists this clonotype with a few counts. This sequence joins TRBV5-6 and TRBJ1-6; no reliable D call. The germline gives CDR1 SGHDT, CDR2 YYEEEE. The CDR3 consists of 12 residues. The ends were cut back, 0 bases at V and 9 bases at J, with 4 bases in the middle. In nucleotides, the CDR3 is TGTGCCAGCAGCTTGGGGACTTCACCCCTCCACTTT. Its protein is CASSLGTSPLHF.

This clonotype turned up a few times. V and J are TRBV11-2 and TRBJ2-2; TRBD1 might be the D (5 bases). CDR1 is SGHAT, CDR2 FQNNGV, per germline. V dropped 4 bases and J dropped 6 bases, with 9 bases sitting between them. This CDR3 is built from 13 residues. The CDR3 loop reads CASSSPGPGELFF. Written as DNA, the CDR3 is TGTGCCAGCAGCTCTCCAGGGCCCGGGGAGCTGTTTTTT.

This clonotype was counted ten times or more. The V call is TRBV4-3, the J call TRBJ2-5; D gene ambiguous. The CDR3 runs 17 residues. V lost 1 base and J lost 1, with 16 bases in between. Germline-derived CDR1 and CDR2 are LGHNA and YSLEER. The CDR3 reads CASSQGISARSQETQYF. The DNA of the CDR3 is TGCGCCAGCAGCCAAGGAATAAGCGCAAGATCCCAAGAGACCCAGTACTTC.

This clonotype was observed a handful of times. The chain couples TRBV7-2 to TRBJ2-7; D gene uncertain. Germline lookup yields CDR1 SGHTA and CDR2 FQGNSA. The CDR3 totals 11 residues. Trimming removed 1 base from V and 8 bases from J, with 6 bases in between. For the CDR3, the DNA is TGTGCCAGCAGCTTAGAGTCCCAGCAGTACTTC. The encoded protein is CASSLESQQYF.

The rearrangement links TRBV4-3 to TRBJ1-5, with D hard to call. CDR3 length: 14 residues. Germline V gene data show CDR1 as LGHNA and CDR2 as YSLEER. Trimming shortened V by 8 bases and J by 5 bases, and 16 bases separated the two germline ends. The CDR3 DNA follows: TGCGCCAGCCTCAATCCAGCTATTTATCAGCCCCAGCATTTT. This encodes CASLNPAIYQPQHF.

The table lists this clonotype with many counts. V gene TRBV28 combines with J gene TRBJ2-1; 7 nucleotides align to TRBD2. This CDR3 comprises 13 residues. The V gene end was trimmed by 6 bases and the J gene end by 7 bases; junction bases not matched to a gene: 6. Germline V CDR1 and CDR2: MDHEN, SYDVKM. CDR3 sequence: CASSGGWGNEQFF. The CDR3 DNA follows: TGTGCCAGCAGCGGGGGGTGGGGGAATGAGCAGTTCTTC.

Many counts were recorded for this clonotype. The rearrangement joins TRBV6-5 to TRBJ2-3; 7 bases are shared with TRBD2. V gave up 0 bases and J gave up 2 bases; unmatched junction bases: 5. The CDR3 is made up of 16 amino acids. Germline values: CDR1 MNHEY, CDR2 SVGAGI. CDR3 sequence reads: CASSYSPSGHTDTQYF. The CDR3 DNA sequence: TGTGCCAGCAGTTACTCTCCTAGCGGACACACAGATACGCAGTATTTT.

This clonotype was picked up many times. The gene calls are TRBV12-3 or TRBV12-4 and TRBJ2-1, with a weak D call TRBD1 (5 bases). This CDR3 region has 14 residues. The ends were cut back, 4 bases at V and 2 bases at J, with 9 bases in the middle. The CDR3 is CASSSQGTYNEQFF. CDR3 coding DNA: TGTGCCAGCAGTTCCCAGGGAACCTACAATGAGCAGTTCTTC.

The chain combines TRBV4-3 with TRBJ2-3; the D is unclear. The CDR3 is made up of 15 amino acids. The germline gives CDR1 LGHNA, CDR2 YSLEER. Trimming stripped 0 bases from V and 4 bases from J, with 11 bases between. CDR3 DNA: TGCGCCAGCAGCCAAGAACCTAAAAGGGCAGATACGCAGTATTTT. Translated: CASSQEPKRADTQYF.

The chain combines TRBV20-1 with TRBJ2-6; D remains ambiguous. Between the trimmed V and J ends, which lost 6 bases and 3 bases, there was a span of 12 bases. CDR3 length: 14 amino acids. Per germline, CDR1 DFQATT and CDR2 SNEGSKA (reference sequence). Here the CDR3 reads CSAKRIFGANVLTF. Here the CDR3 DNA reads TGCAGTGCAAAAAGAATCTTTGGGGCCAACGTCCTGACTTTC.

This clonotype was recorded at least ten times. The rearrangement joins TRBV29-1 to TRBJ2-5, with D perhaps matching TRBD2 (5 bases). This CDR3 has 11 amino acids. Germline assignment: CDR1 SQVTM and CDR2 ANQGSEA. Trimming took off 3 bases at V and 6 bases at J, with 8 bases between the two ends. CDR3 sequence: CSVDGGQTQYF. CDR3 DNA sequence: TGCAGCGTTGATGGAGGCCAGACCCAGTACTTC.

This clonotype was detected ten times or more. The chain employs TRBV12-3 or TRBV12-4 and TRBJ1-2, with D perhaps TRBD1 (6 bases). Trimming removed 5 bases from V and 8 bases from J, with 15 bases in between. This CDR3 contains 13 residues. Here the CDR3 DNA reads TGTGCCAGCAGTCGAGACAGGATCAACGGCTACACCTTC. Translating gives CASSRDRINGYTF.

This clonotype showed up many times. The chain joins TRBV20-1 to TRBJ2-7; 12 positions match TRBD2. The germline V gene has CDR1 DFQATT and CDR2 SNEGSKA (reference sequence). This CDR3 has 14 residues. After removal of 6 bases from V and 6 bases from J, the junction contained 9 bases not matched to a gene. The CDR3 loop reads CSATGLAGLREQYF. The CDR3 DNA reads as TGCAGTGCCACCGGACTAGCGGGATTACGCGAGCAGTACTTC.

The chain employs TRBV7-2 and TRBJ2-7; 12 nucleotides align to TRBD1. This CDR3 is 17 amino acids long. The V and J ends lost 5 bases and 5 bases, in that order; junction bases with no gene match: 13. Per the germline V gene, CDR1 is SGHTA and CDR2 is FQGNSA. The CDR3: CASSLQWLGQGAHEQYF. The DNA for the CDR3 is TGTGCCAGCAGCCTCCAATGGCTGGGACAGGGGGCCCACGAGCAGTACTTC.

This clonotype was counted only a few times. The gene calls are TRBV5-6 and TRBJ2-1; 9 bases fit TRBD1. CDR3 length equals 15 residues. V gave up 5 bases and J gave up 4 bases; unmatched junction bases: 7. Per germline, CDR1 SGHDT and CDR2 YYEEEE. The CDR3 loop is CASRLPGQGYNEQFF. The CDR3 nucleotides are TGTGCCAGCAGGTTACCGGGACAGGGATACAATGAGCAGTTCTTC.

V is TRBV4-2 and J is TRBJ1-4; tentative D call: TRBD1 (5 bases). Germline V gene sequence: CDR1 LGHNA, CDR2 YNFKEQ. The CDR3 contains 19 residues. Trimming left V 1 base short and J 3 bases short, with 21 bases between. The CDR3 loop reads CASSQGVQANSGANEKLFF. In DNA form, the CDR3 reads TGTGCCAGCAGCCAAGGTGTACAGGCCAATAGCGGGGCTAATGAAAAACTGTTTTTT.

This clonotype was found a few times. This CDR3 is CSARRDTLNTEAFF. CDR3 nucleotides: TGCAGTGCTAGACGGGACACCCTGAACACTGAAGCTTTCTTT. The V and J genes are TRBV20-1 and TRBJ1-1, with D possibly TRBD1 on 6 matching bases. Deletions cut 2 bases from V and 0 bases from J, with 10 bases between. This CDR3 has 14 amino acids. CDR1 is DFQATT and CDR2 is SNEGSKA in the germline V gene (reference sequence).

The V call is TRBV20-1, the J call TRBJ2-3, with TRBD2 identical over 11 bases. The junction had 14 bases not matched to a gene; V was cut back by 4 bases and J by 2 bases. CDR1 and CDR2 (germline): DFQATT, SNEGSKA (reference sequence). The CDR3 contains 18 residues. In nucleotides, the CDR3 is TGCAGTGCTAATCCCGGCCCCGGGACTAGCGGTCTCACAGATACGCAGTATTTT. Amino acid sequence: CSANPGPGTSGLTDTQYF.